This TCR beta chain stems from a study of blood T cell repertoires in COVID-19. Overall study context: PBMCs, B-cell-depleted T cells, or T cells provided the cDNA or gDNA that made up the material.

V lost 3 bases and J 0 bases, leaving 12 bases between the germline ends. The CDR3 consists of 17 residues. The V gene's germline CDR1 is SGHDN and CDR2 FVKESK. This clone was found once. Per the original data handling: Cell counts per sample came from amplifying reference gene primers. Libraries were prepared by immunoSEQ multiplex PCR; TCRdb keeps only in-frame clonotypes and omits some of them. The V and J calls and clone size are taken from that table; D and trimming were inferred from the DNA. The repertoire holds approximately 84,000 clones, with under 90% as singletons. Material for sequencing was peripheral blood. The source is a human donor with active COVID-19. The donor label of this sample is uncertain. V usage is TRBV14 and J usage is TRBJ2-6; D perhaps matches TRBD1 (6 bases). The CDR3 is CASSHFRGNSGANVLTF. The CDR3, as DNA: TGTGCCAGCAGCCATTTCAGGGGTAACTCTGGGGCCAACGTCCTGACTTTC.